Presented here are 28 T cell receptor beta chains from one specimen sequenced in a study of T cell responses to AZD1222 COVID-19 vaccine. Produced via immunoSEQ multiplex PCR; TCRdb's table is partial and in-frame only. The data hold 95,000 to 100,000 clones, with about 86% observed a single time. The sequencing used peripheral blood, collected on day 0 of AZD1222 vaccination. Receptor source: an adult in good health.

The chain recombines TRBV5-1 with TRBJ2-6, with D possibly matching TRBD1 (7 bases). With 4 bases removed from V and 0 bases from J, the gap between germline ends came to 29 bases. Germline V CDR1 and CDR2: SGHRS, YFSETQ. The CDR3 covers 22 residues. The CDR3 loop reads CASSPRDRYSLGGFSGANVLTF. CDR3 nucleotides: TGCGCCAGCAGCCCTCGGGACAGATATTCTCTGGGGGGATTCTCTGGGGCCAACGTCCTGACTTTC.

V gene TRBV6-6 combines with J gene TRBJ2-7, with TRBD1 matching over 10 bases. The V gene's germline CDR1 is MNHNY and CDR2 SVGAGI (reference sequence). The length of the CDR3 is 16 residues. Trimming took 5 bases from V and 2 from J; bases not matched to a gene: 9. CDR3 sequence (DNA): TGTGCCAGCAGTCCCCCGGGACAGGGGACCACCTACGAGCAGTACTTC. This translates into CASSPPGQGTTYEQYF.

The V and J genes are TRBV5-6 and TRBJ1-1; maybe TRBD1 (5 bases). CDR1 and CDR2 from the germline V gene are SGHDT and YYEEEE. CDR3 length equals 13 residues. The V end was cut by 3 bases, the J end by 3 bases, with 9 bases between. CDR3: CASSWGRYTEAFF. The CDR3, as DNA: TGTGCCAGCAGCTGGGGACGGTACACTGAAGCTTTCTTT.

J is TRBJ2-1 and V is TRBV7-9; a possible D gene is TRBD2 (6 bases). The CDR3 runs 15 residues. CDR1 and CDR2 (germline): SEHNR, FQNEAQ (reference sequence). Between the trimmed V and J ends, which lost 5 bases and 8 bases, there was a span of 19 bases. For the CDR3, the DNA is TGTGCCAGCAGCCCGCGGGGTCTAAGCGGCGATGAGCAGTTCTTC. Translating it yields CASSPRGLSGDEQFF.

The chain is built from TRBV7-3 and TRBJ2-3, with D perhaps TRBD1 (5 bases). With 1 base removed from V and 2 bases from J, the gap between germline ends came to 13 bases. The CDR3 length is 16 residues. The germline V gene has CDR1 SGHTA and CDR2 FQGTGA. The CDR3, as DNA: TGTGCCAGCAGCTTAAATGGGGTGGGGCACACAGATACGCAGTATTTT. It yields the protein CASSLNGVGHTDTQYF.

This clone was picked up one time. V and J are TRBV5-6 and TRBJ1-2; D is perhaps TRBD1 (6 bases). The V end was cut by 2 bases, the J end by 1 base, with 18 bases between. The germline gives CDR1 SGHDT, CDR2 YYEEEE. This CDR3 is built from 17 residues. The CDR3 reads CASSLEDSQQYNYGYTF. The CDR3 DNA reads TGTGCCAGCAGCTTAGAGGACAGCCAACAATATAACTATGGCTACACCTTC. The full variable domain, with the rest looked up from reference TRBV5-6 and TRBJ1-2, is DAGVTQSPTHLIKTRGQQVTLRCSPKSGHDTVSWYQQALGQGPQFIFQYYEEEERQRGNFPDRFSGHQFPNYSSELNVNALLLGDSALYLCASSLEDSQQYNYGYTFGSGTRLTVV.

The V and J genes are TRBV28 and TRBJ1-1, with D unclear. V lost 0 bases to trimming and J lost 0 bases, with 5 bases between them. Germline V lookup: CDR1 MDHEN, CDR2 SYDVKM. This CDR3 has 14 amino acids. The CDR3 sequence is CASSLWKLNTEAFF. CDR3 DNA: TGTGCCAGCAGTTTATGGAAACTGAACACTGAAGCTTTCTTT.

This chain connects TRBV19 to TRBJ1-3; TRBD1 might be the D (6 bases). CDR1 and CDR2 (germline): LNHDA, SQIVND (reference sequence). This CDR3 is built from 15 residues. Trimming removed 5 bases from V and 2 bases from J, with 13 bases in between. Here the CDR3 DNA reads TGTGCCAGTAGTCCCCCGGGACAAACTGGAAACACCATATATTTT. Encoded protein: CASSPPGQTGNTIYF.

J is TRBJ2-1 and V is TRBV25-1; 7 bases line up with TRBD2. The germline V gene has CDR1 MGHDK and CDR2 SYGVNS. The trim removed 5 bases at V and 0 bases at J, leaving 7 bases unmatched. CDR3 size: 16 residues. CDR3 sequence: CASSLSGLSSYNEQFF. In DNA, the CDR3 is TGTGCCAGCAGTCTTAGCGGGCTCAGCTCCTACAATGAGCAGTTCTTC.

V usage is TRBV18 and J usage is TRBJ1-5, with D unresolved. This CDR3 comprises 16 residues. Trimming took 3 bases from V and 0 from J, leaving 12 bases between them. The germline gives CDR1 KGHSH, CDR2 LQKENI. As DNA, the CDR3 is TGTGCCAGCTCACCCGATACAGAAAATAGCAATCAGCCCCAGCATTTT. Translating gives CASSPDTENSNQPQHF. Using reference TRBV18 and TRBJ1-5 for the parts outside the CDR3, the full variable domain is NAGVMQNPRHLVRRRGQEARLRCSPMKGHSHVYWYRQLPEEGLKFMVYLQKENIIDESGMPKERFSAEFPKEGPSILRIQQVVRGDSAAYFCASSPDTENSNQPQHFGDGTRLSIL.

The V gene is TRBV19, the J gene TRBJ2-1; 8 bases agree with TRBD1. The CDR3 is made up of 15 amino acids. The V segment lost 3 bases and the J segment 1 base; nucleotides outside the gene matches: 2. Germline CDR1 LNHDA, CDR2 SQIVND (reference sequence). The CDR3 loop reads CASSIYRGSYNEQFF. The DNA for the CDR3 is TGTGCCAGTAGTATTTACAGGGGGTCCTACAATGAGCAGTTCTTC.

This clone has only a few counts. This chain uses TRBV7-2 with TRBJ2-1, with 7 bases lining up with TRBD1. The length of the CDR3 is 13 residues. The germline V gene encodes CDR1 SGHTA and CDR2 FQGNSA. V was clipped by 5 bases and J by 6 bases; unmatched bases: 4. CDR3 DNA sequence: TGTGCCAGCAGCACAGGGGCTAGCAATGAGCAGTTCTTC. The encoded protein is CASSTGASNEQFF.

This rearrangement joins TRBV28 to TRBJ1-5; tentative D call: TRBD1 (5 bases). The CDR3 extends over 16 amino acids. Germline assignment: CDR1 MDHEN and CDR2 SYDVKM. V dropped 7 bases and J dropped 0 bases, with 16 bases sitting between them. CDR3 amino acids: CASTRQGSDSNQPQHF. In nucleotides, the CDR3 is TGTGCCAGCACCCGGCAGGGCAGCGATAGCAATCAGCCCCAGCATTTT.

This clone was found a few times. The chain carries TRBV30 and TRBJ2-5; 16 nucleotides line up with TRBD2. Germline values: CDR1 GTSNPN, CDR2 SVGIG (reference sequence). V shed 3 bases, J shed 3 bases, and the junction held 4 bases outside the gene matches. This CDR3 is built from 16 residues. CDR3 sequence reads: CAWSEGTSGREETQYF. CDR3 bases: TGTGCCTGGAGCGAGGGGACTAGCGGGAGGGAAGAGACCCAGTACTTC.

This clone was detected once. This chain joins TRBV3-1 (or the pseudogene TRBV3-2) and TRBJ2-2, with 7 bases identical to TRBD2. CDR3 length: 19 residues. The germline V gene encodes CDR1 LGHDT and CDR2 YNNKEL (reference sequence). The trim removed 0 bases at V and 0 bases at J, leaving 10 bases unmatched. CDR3 sequence reads: CASSQDSAGAGTNTGELFF. CDR3 DNA: TGTGCCAGCAGCCAAGATTCGGCGGGAGCGGGGACGAACACCGGGGAGCTGTTTTTT.

The chain links TRBV4-1 to TRBJ2-3, with 8 nucleotides matching TRBD1. The trim removed 7 bases at V and 2 bases at J, leaving 8 bases unmatched. In germline, CDR1 is MGHRA, CDR2 YSYEKL. The CDR3 is 15 residues long. The CDR3 spells CASTLGQAHTDTQYF. The CDR3 region has the DNA TGCGCCAGCACCCTGGGACAGGCACACACAGATACGCAGTATTTT.

A few counts support this clone. This rearrangement joins TRBV30 to TRBJ2-7; no clear D. Trimming cost V 3 bases and J 1 base, with 10 bases left between them. This CDR3 has 13 amino acids. Germline V lookup: CDR1 GTSNPN, CDR2 SVGIG (reference sequence). CDR3 nucleotide sequence: TGTGCCTGGAGGTCAGAACTTTCCTACGAGCAGTACTTC. Translation gives CAWRSELSYEQYF.

The genes are TRBV18 and TRBJ2-3; D uncertain. Looked up from germline, CDR1 is KGHSH and CDR2 is LQKENI. This CDR3 has 16 amino acids. V was trimmed by 1 base and J by 11 bases, leaving 22 bases between them. CDR3: CASSPREPALSVRQYF. The CDR3 region has the DNA TGTGCCAGCTCACCACGTGAGCCGGCCCTCAGCGTTAGGCAGTATTTT. Variable domain in full (rest from reference TRBV18 and TRBJ2-3): NAGVMQNPRHLVRRRGQEARLRCSPMKGHSHVYWYRQLPEEGLKFMVYLQKENIIDESGMPKERFSAEFPKEGPSILRIQQVVRGDSAAYFCASSPREPALSVRQYFGPGTRLTVL.

On this clone itself: This sample also contains other DNA sequences that code for the same CDR3. The chain recombines TRBV19 with TRBJ2-2; no reliable D call. The CDR3 totals 13 residues. Germline lookup yields CDR1 LNHDA and CDR2 SQIVND (reference sequence). Trimming cost V 1 base and J 6 bases, with 6 bases left between them. The CDR3 reads CASSIGGAGELFF. CDR3 DNA sequence: TGTGCCAGTAGTATAGGTGGGGCCGGGGAGCTGTTTTTT.

The chain links TRBV7-9 to TRBJ2-5; 7 nucleotides match TRBD2. The V segment lost 4 bases and the J segment 5 bases; nucleotides outside the gene matches: 7. The V gene's germline CDR1 is SEHNR and CDR2 FQNEAQ (reference sequence). There are 14 residues in the CDR3. The CDR3 sequence is CASSSSREQETQYF. DNA of the CDR3: TGTGCCAGCAGCTCATCGCGGGAGCAGGAGACCCAGTACTTC.

A single count supports this clone. The rearrangement joins TRBV10-3 to TRBJ2-1; 8 nucleotides line up with TRBD2. Trimming removed 6 bases from V and 7 bases from J; junction bases left unmatched: 8. CDR3 size: 14 residues. Germline lookup yields CDR1 ENHRY and CDR2 SYGVKD. The CDR3 protein is CAISRGGGWNEQFF. CDR3 coding DNA: TGTGCCATCAGCCGGGGGGGCGGGTGGAATGAGCAGTTCTTC.

The chain recombines TRBV5-1 with TRBJ1-3, with unresolved D. From germline, CDR1 is SGHRS and CDR2 YFSETQ. Between the trimmed V and J ends, which lost 4 bases and 0 bases, there was a span of 8 bases. There are 14 residues in the CDR3. Written as DNA, the CDR3 is TGCGCCAGCAGCCCTCAGGACTCTGGAAACACCATATATTTT. It is translated as CASSPQDSGNTIYF.

This chain uses TRBV18 with TRBJ1-5; the D is unclear. Deletions cut 1 base from V and 0 bases from J, with 7 bases between. CDR3 size: 15 residues. Looked up from germline, CDR1 is KGHSH and CDR2 is LQKENI. The CDR3 reads CASSPRRYSNQPQHF. The CDR3 region has the DNA TGTGCCAGCTCACCACGGAGGTATAGCAATCAGCCCCAGCATTTT.

V and J are TRBV28 and TRBJ2-7; D is possibly TRBD2 (5 bases). The germline V gene encodes CDR1 MDHEN and CDR2 SYDVKM. CDR3 length: 15 residues. Trimming cost V 3 bases and J 0 bases, with 12 bases left between them. In DNA, the CDR3 is TGTGCCAGCAGTTTGGTTCGGAGGCGCTCCTACGAGCAGTACTTC. Translation gives CASSLVRRRSYEQYF.

For the CDR3, the DNA is TGTGCCAGGGAGATGGGGATGGGATTGACCGGGGAGCTGTTTTTT. The encoded protein is CAREMGMGLTGELFF. The V and J genes are TRBV2 and TRBJ2-2; no clear D gene. Trimming left V 9 bases short and J 5 bases short, with 19 bases between. The CDR3 covers 15 residues. Germline V CDR1 and CDR2: SNHLY, FYNNEI.

This chain uses TRBV19 with TRBJ1-5; 8 nucleotides match TRBD1. V was pared by 5 bases and J by 3 bases, with 9 bases of the junction left unmatched. This CDR3 contains 16 residues. CDR1 is LNHDA and CDR2 is SQIVND in the germline V gene (reference sequence). The CDR3: CASSASSTGDNQPQHF. In DNA form, the CDR3 reads TGTGCCAGTAGTGCCTCGTCGACAGGGGACAATCAGCCCCAGCATTTT.

V gene TRBV15 combines with J gene TRBJ2-1; TRBD2 agrees at 9 bases. V lost 5 bases, J lost 3 bases, and 8 bases stayed unmatched. CDR3 length equals 16 residues. Per germline, CDR1 LNHNV and CDR2 YYDKDF (reference sequence). CDR3 DNA sequence: TGTGCCACCAGCCCGATAGGGCGGGGGGGCTACAATGAGCAGTTCTTC. Translating it yields CATSPIGRGGYNEQFF.

This clone was detected once. This sequence joins TRBV27 and TRBJ1-2; the D gene is possibly TRBD1 (6 bases). CDR3 size: 14 residues. The ends were cut back, 6 bases at V and 4 bases at J, with 15 bases in the middle. Germline CDR1 is MNHEY and CDR2 is SMNVEV (reference sequence). CDR3 in amino acids: CASRKLQGSYGYTF. In DNA, the CDR3 is TGTGCCAGCAGGAAATTACAGGGTTCCTATGGCTACACCTTC.